A selection of T cell receptor beta chains follows, all from one sample in a study of circulating CD8 cells and anti-PD-1 response in melanoma. TCRdb ran MiXCR on the reads and lists one entry per CDR3 protein. The sample carries 300 or so distinct CDR3 sequences, about 6% recorded once. The starting material was CD8+ T cells from PBMCs, obtained at baseline or after one month of anti-PD-1 therapy (not recorded which). The receptors here all came from a human donor with melanoma. CDR3s include the opening cysteine and the closing phenylalanine or tryptophan. The D gene is left open where the match is weak. Each size is once, few, many, or a class for an expanded clone.

v_call: TRBV5-5; j_call: TRBJ2-1; clone_size: once; d_call: .; cdr3_nt: TGTGCCAGCAGCGACATGTGGCTGAGTATCTACAATGAGCAGTTCTTC; cdr3_aa: CASSDMWLSIYNEQFF
v_call: TRBV19; j_call: TRBJ1-2; clone_size: large; d_call: .; cdr3_nt: TGTGCCAGTAGGACGGCAGCTACGGGCTACACCTTC; cdr3_aa: CASRTAATGYTF
v_call: TRBV27; j_call: TRBJ1-5; clone_size: large; d_call: .; cdr3_nt: TGTGCCAGCAGTTTAACTACAGGGCCCAATCAGCCCCAGCATTTT; cdr3_aa: CASSLTTGPNQPQHF
v_call: TRBV5-4; j_call: TRBJ1-1; clone_size: large; d_call: .; cdr3_nt: TGTGCCAGCAGCGCCAAAGGGGGGAACACTGAAGCTTTCTTT; cdr3_aa: CASSAKGGNTEAFF
v_call: TRBV29-1; j_call: TRBJ2-2; clone_size: large; d_call: .; cdr3_nt: TGCAGCGTTGGACGGAACTCCCCAGGGGAGCTGTTTTTT; cdr3_aa: CSVGRNSPGELFF
v_call: TRBV2; j_call: TRBJ1-1; clone_size: medium-sized; d_call: TRBD1; cdr3_nt: TGTGCCAGCAGGAAGTCTCTCGACAGGGGAGGCACTGAAGCTTTCTTT; cdr3_aa: CASRKSLDRGGTEAFF
v_call: TRBV30; j_call: TRBJ1-6; clone_size: medium-sized; d_call: .; cdr3_nt: TGTGCCTGGAGGATCGGTCTGGTACTCCACTTT; cdr3_aa: CAWRIGLVLHF
v_call: TRBV11-2; j_call: TRBJ2-1; clone_size: large; d_call: TRBD1; cdr3_nt: TGTGCCAGCAGCTTACGACAGGGCAATGAGCAGTTCTTC; cdr3_aa: CASSLRQGNEQFF
v_call: TRBV21-1; j_call: TRBJ2-1; clone_size: medium-sized; d_call: .; cdr3_nt: TGTGCCAGCAGCAAAGCGTCCGGGAGAGGGGTCAATGAGCAGTTCTTC; cdr3_aa: CASSKASGRGVNEQFF
v_call: TRBV4-1; j_call: TRBJ2-5; clone_size: hyperexpanded; d_call: TRBD1; cdr3_nt: TGCGCCAGCAGCCAAGAGACAGGGGCCTTAGGGACCCAGTACTTC; cdr3_aa: CASSQETGALGTQYF
v_call: TRBV7-3; j_call: TRBJ2-3; clone_size: large; d_call: TRBD1; cdr3_nt: TGTGCCAGCAGCTCGGGACAGGGGGCCGGGGATACGCAGTATTTT; cdr3_aa: CASSSGQGAGDTQYF
v_call: TRBV27; j_call: TRBJ1-2; clone_size: large; d_call: TRBD1; cdr3_nt: TGTGCCAGCAGTTTATCGACAGGGGAAGGGGGCTACACCTTC; cdr3_aa: CASSLSTGEGGYTF
v_call: TRBV27; j_call: TRBJ1-2; clone_size: large; d_call: .; cdr3_nt: TGTGCCAGCTCCCGGGAGATGAACTATGGCTACACCTTC; cdr3_aa: CASSREMNYGYTF
v_call: TRBV30; j_call: TRBJ2-1; clone_size: large; d_call: .; cdr3_nt: TGTGCCTGGAAGCCCCGGGGTGCTAATGAGCAGTTCTTC; cdr3_aa: CAWKPRGANEQFF
v_call: TRBV27; j_call: TRBJ2-3; clone_size: hyperexpanded; d_call: .; cdr3_nt: TGTGCCAGCAGTTTTGAGTTAGAAAGCACAGATACGCAGTATTTT; cdr3_aa: CASSFELESTDTQYF
v_call: TRBV11-2; j_call: TRBJ2-7; clone_size: large; d_call: .; cdr3_nt: TGTGCCAGCAGCTTAGGACAGCTCTACGAGCAGTACTTC; cdr3_aa: CASSLGQLYEQYF
v_call: TRBV4-1; j_call: TRBJ2-7; clone_size: large; d_call: TRBD2; cdr3_nt: TGCGCCAGCAGCCAAGGATTAGCGGGCGGGGCCTACGAGCAGTACTTC; cdr3_aa: CASSQGLAGGAYEQYF
v_call: TRBV27; j_call: TRBJ1-2; clone_size: large; d_call: .; cdr3_nt: TGTGCCAGCAGTTTATCTATTCTTAACTATGGCTACACCTTC; cdr3_aa: CASSLSILNYGYTF